This T cell receptor beta chain was recovered during a study of blood T cell repertoires in COVID-19. Study background: The origin of the acute and convalescent COVID-19 samples was the United States, Italy and Spain. Sources were T cells, B-cell-depleted T cells, or PBMCs; the material itself was cDNA or gDNA.

Per the original methods: Nucleated cell number was recorded as an estimate derived from reference gene primer amplification. Measured with immunoSEQ multiplex PCR; TCRdb has only the in-frame clones, and not every one. V and J calls and clone size come straight from that table; D and trimming were deduced from the DNA. The sample comprises 250,000 or so clones, approximately 78% of which are singletons, and approximately 3.2% rests with the top ten. This CDR3 is built from 18 residues. V was shortened by 0 bases and J by 0 bases, with 15 bases between the two germline ends. CDR1 and CDR2 (germline): MGHRA, YSYEKL.

This TCR was recovered from a young woman with acute or convalescent COVID-19. The rearrangement uses TRBV4-1 and TRBJ1-5; D gene unclear. The specimen was peripheral blood. The CDR3 region has the DNA TGCGCCAGCAGCCAAGAGGAGGGAAATTGGAATAGCAATCAGCCCCAGCATTTT. Protein product: CASSQEEGNWNSNQPQHF.